Below, 10 T cell receptor beta chains from the same sample are listed, as sequenced in a study of cytomegalovirus exposure and HLA in healthy donors. 60 Vbeta and 13 Jbeta primers were used in PCR. Sequencing was performed with immunoSEQ multiplex PCR; in TCRdb, only in-frame clones are kept and a portion is missing. The sample table includes tens of thousands of clones. The sequencing input was PBMCs. The origin of the receptors is a woman aged 40 to 50 in good health and CMV-seronegative.

The chain recombines TRBV28 with TRBJ2-7, with a possible D match to TRBD2 (5 bases). The CDR3 is made up of 15 amino acids. The germline V and J ends were trimmed by 6 bases and 3 bases, with 18 bases remaining between them. Germline-derived CDR1 and CDR2 are MDHEN and SYDVKM. For the CDR3, the DNA is TGTGCCAGCAGAAAGAGGGTTGACACAATCTACGAGCAGTACTTC. Translated: CASRKRVDTIYEQYF.

The V and J genes are TRBV19 and TRBJ2-7; 9 nucleotides match TRBD2. After removal of 5 bases from V and 5 bases from J, the junction contained 7 bases not matched to a gene. The CDR3 spans 14 residues. Germline V CDR1 and CDR2: LNHDA, SQIVND (reference sequence). This chain's CDR3 is CASSPLSGSDEQYF. DNA for the CDR3: TGTGCCAGTAGTCCCCTTAGCGGGAGCGACGAGCAGTACTTC.

The chain couples TRBV28 to TRBJ1-5; D may be TRBD1 (6 bases). The CDR3 length is 16 residues. Trimming removed 5 bases from V and 0 bases from J, with 14 bases in between. The germline V gene has CDR1 MDHEN and CDR2 SYDVKM. The CDR3 nucleotides are TGTGCCAGCAGTCCTATCCAGGGGTATAGCAATCAGCCCCAGCATTTT. The encoded protein is CASSPIQGYSNQPQHF.

This sequence joins TRBV6-1 and TRBJ1-1, with TRBD1 as a possible D gene (6 bases). The germline gives CDR1 MNHNS, CDR2 SASEGT. This CDR3 spans 14 amino acids. V shed 6 bases and J shed 4 bases, with 15 bases lying between them. CDR3 loop: CASSLTGIGTEAFF. CDR3 DNA sequence: TGTGCCAGCAGCCTTACAGGGATAGGCACTGAAGCTTTCTTT.

Details on this clone: Other DNA sequences in this specimen translate into the identical CDR3. The chain employs TRBV7-9 and TRBJ2-7; TRBD2 is a possible D gene (6 bases). Germline V lookup: CDR1 SEHNR, CDR2 FQNEAQ (reference sequence). V was clipped by 4 bases and J by 1 base, with 23 bases between them. This CDR3 region has 18 residues. The CDR3 nucleotides read TGTGCCAGCAGCTCAAAACCGGGACTGTCACTTTCATCCTACGAGCAGTACTTC. Translated, it gives CASSSKPGLSLSSYEQYF.

This chain joins TRBV2 and TRBJ2-5, with a tentative D call TRBD2 (5 bases). V was shortened by 4 bases and J by 2 bases, with 17 bases between the two germline ends. CDR1 is SNHLY, CDR2 FYNNEI, per germline. This CDR3 comprises 16 residues. CDR3 coding DNA: TGTGCCAGCAGTGTTGGTTTTAGAGGGAGACAAGAGACCCAGTACTTC. It encodes CASSVGFRGRQETQYF.

This rearrangement joins TRBV9 to TRBJ2-2; 7 bases match TRBD1. J lost 5 bases, V lost 0 bases, and 4 bases had no gene match. This CDR3 comprises 15 residues. Germline V CDR1 and CDR2: SGDLS, YYNGEE. CDR3 sequence (DNA): TGTGCCAGCAGCGTAGGACAGGGATTGACCGGGGAGCTGTTTTTT. It specifies CASSVGQGLTGELFF. Supplemented by reference TRBV9 and TRBJ2-2, the full variable domain reads DSGVTQTPKHLITATGQRVTLRCSPRSGDLSVYWYQQSLDQGLQFLIQYYNGEERAKGNILERFSAQQFPDLHSELNLSSLELGDSALYFCASSVGQGLTGELFFGEGSRLTVL.

V and J are TRBV7-8 and TRBJ2-7, with 9 nucleotides matching TRBD1. This CDR3 spans 14 amino acids. Per the germline V gene, CDR1 is SGHVS and CDR2 is FQNEAQ. Trimming at V came to 3 bases and at J to 3 bases, leaving 3 bases not matched to a gene. DNA for the CDR3: TGTGCCAGCAGCTTTCGGGACAGGGTCTACGAGCAGTACTTC. Its translation: CASSFRDRVYEQYF.

The chain is built from TRBV10-2 and TRBJ2-1; 7 nucleotides line up with TRBD2. This CDR3 contains 16 residues. Germline V gene data show CDR1 as WSHSY and CDR2 as SAAADI. V shed 1 base and J 2 bases; nucleotides not matched to a gene: 5. The chain's CDR3 is CASSEWSSGAYNEQFF. In DNA, the CDR3 is TGCGCCAGCAGTGAGTGGTCTAGCGGAGCCTACAATGAGCAGTTCTTC.

The chain carries TRBV27 and TRBJ2-7, with 9 bases fitting TRBD2. The CDR3 totals 19 residues. V trimming: 3 bases; J trimming: 4 bases; junction bases outside the gene matches: 19. From germline, CDR1 is MNHEY and CDR2 SMNVEV (reference sequence). The CDR3 sequence: CASSFGASGISDRLYEQYF. Here the CDR3 DNA reads TGTGCCAGCAGTTTTGGTGCTAGCGGGATTTCAGACCGCCTTTACGAGCAGTACTTC.